The rows below give T cell receptor beta chains drawn from one sample of a study of beta chain features in type 1 diabetes. TCRdb's table, derived via immunoSEQ multiplex PCR, lists solely in-frame clones and lacks some. The top ten hold approximately 0.011% of the sample, which has under 300,000 clones, about 23% seen once. Source material: naive CD4+ T cells from blood. The receptors shown here come from a woman aged 30 to 39 with type 1 diabetes. CDR3s include the opening cysteine and the closing phenylalanine or tryptophan. D genes are given only for firm matches. The listing skips clone size in some rows; elsewhere it reads once, few, many or a size class.

J gene	V gene	clone size	CDR3 length	D gene	CDR3 protein	CDR3 DNA
TRBJ2-1	TRBV11-2	-	15	-	CASSLDVSSYNEQFF	TGTGCCAGCAGCTTAGATGTGAGCTCCTACAATGAGCAGTTCTTC
TRBJ1-2	TRBV5-4	once	14	-	CASSPQGPNYGYTF	TGTGCCAGCAGCCCCCAGGGGCCTAACTATGGCTACACCTTC
TRBJ2-5	TRBV28	-	14	-	CASSIPHRVETQYF	TGTGCCAGTTCGATCCCCCACAGGGTCGAGACCCAGTACTTC
TRBJ2-5	TRBV30	-	12	-	CAFQGYQETQYF	TGTGCCTTCCAGGGGTACCAAGAGACCCAGTACTTC
TRBJ1-2	TRBV9	-	13	-	CASSLDRNYGYTF	TGTGCCAGCAGCCTGGACAGAAACTATGGCTACACCTTC
TRBJ2-3	TRBV9	-	13	-	CASNWGEADTQYF	TGTGCCAGCAATTGGGGGGAGGCAGATACGCAGTATTTT
TRBJ1-1	TRBV5-1	few	13	-	CASSLDDGTEAFF	TGCGCCAGCAGCTTGGACGACGGGACTGAAGCTTTCTTT
TRBJ2-1	TRBV7-3	few	14	TRBD2	CASSLFGTSNEQFF	TGTGCCAGCAGCTTATTCGGGACTAGCAATGAGCAGTTCTTC
TRBJ1-2	TRBV13	-	15	-	CASSVGGQLRMGYTF	TGTGCCAGCAGCGTAGGCGGACAGCTTCGGATGGGCTACACCTTC
TRBJ1-2	TRBV15	-	14	TRBD1	CATSKGGRRYGYTF	TGTGCCACCAGCAAAGGGGGCCGAAGGTATGGCTACACCTTC
TRBJ2-6	TRBV28	-	13	-	CASTDSGANVLTF	TGTGCCAGTACAGACTCTGGGGCCAACGTCCTGACTTTC
TRBJ2-4	TRBV5-6	-	16	TRBD1	CASSFQGVVAKNIQYF	TGTGCCAGCAGCTTCCAGGGGGTAGTAGCCAAAAACATTCAGTACTTC
TRBJ2-7	TRBV13	few	13	-	CASSVTPQGEQYF	TGTGCCAGCAGCGTGACACCTCAGGGGGAGCAGTACTTC
TRBJ1-3	TRBV4-1	few	15	TRBD1	CASSPTGLSGNTIYF	TGCGCCAGCAGCCCGACAGGGCTTTCTGGAAACACCATATATTTT
TRBJ2-7	TRBV21-1	-	15	-	CASSKGGRGPYEQYF	TGTGCCAGCAGCAAAGGGGGCAGGGGGCCCTACGAGCAGTACTTC
TRBJ1-2	TRBV7-2	-	15	-	CASSSYRVTGYGYTF	TGTGCCAGCAGCTCTTACAGGGTTACTGGCTATGGCTACACCTTC
TRBJ1-1	TRBV5-1	-	15	-	CASSLVLMDTTEAFF	TGCGCCAGCAGCTTGGTACTTATGGACACCACTGAAGCTTTCTTT
TRBJ2-3	TRBV7-3	-	12	-	CASSSSTDTQYF	TGTGCCAGCAGCAGCAGCACAGATACGCAGTATTTT
TRBJ1-1	TRBV4-1	-	16	-	CASSQGRLRDETEAFF	TGCGCCAGCAGCCAAGGGCGGCTGAGGGATGAAACTGAAGCTTTCTTT
TRBJ2-5	TRBV5-4	few	14	-	CASSLGQYQETQYF	TGTGCCAGCAGTCTCGGACAGTACCAAGAGACCCAGTACTTC
TRBJ2-1	TRBV28	-	13	TRBD1	CASSPQGAGEQFF	TGTGCCAGCAGTCCACAGGGGGCGGGGGAGCAGTTCTTC
TRBJ2-3	TRBV2	-	15	TRBD2	CASSVAGGGTDTQYF	TGTGCCAGCAGTGTAGCGGGAGGAGGCACAGATACGCAGTATTTT
TRBJ2-3	TRBV9	-	14	-	CASSGGQSTDTQYF	TGTGCCAGCAGCGGCGGACAGAGCACAGATACGCAGTATTTT
TRBJ2-1	TRBV2	-	17	TRBD2	CASSPGLAGGPDNEQFF	TGTGCCAGCAGCCCAGGGCTAGCGGGAGGGCCGGACAATGAGCAGTTCTTC
TRBJ2-3	TRBV12-5	few	14	TRBD2	CASGPGLAGDTQYF	TGTGCTAGTGGTCCTGGACTAGCGGGTGATACGCAGTATTTT
TRBJ1-5	TRBV29-1	few	12	-	CSVEDQDQPQHF	TGCAGCGTTGAAGATCAGGATCAGCCCCAGCATTTT
TRBJ1-4	TRBV23-1	-	17	-	CASSQGDTGATNEKLFF	TGCGCCAGCAGTCAAGGGGACACCGGGGCAACTAATGAAAAACTGTTTTTT
TRBJ2-3	TRBV7-9	few	17	TRBD2	CASSSTGLGKGSDTQYF	TGTGCCAGCAGCTCCACCGGACTAGGGAAGGGGTCAGATACGCAGTATTTT
TRBJ2-1	TRBV2	few	13	TRBD2	CATSGTSGSGRFF	TGTGCCACCTCTGGGACTAGCGGGAGCGGCCGGTTCTTC
TRBJ1-1	TRBV30	few	13	TRBD1	CAWSGQGRTEAFF	TGTGCCTGGAGTGGACAGGGAAGAACTGAAGCTTTCTTT
TRBJ2-1	TRBV29-1	-	16	-	CSGLGVAGTLYNEQFF	TGCAGCGGGCTCGGGGTTGCCGGGACACTCTACAATGAGCAGTTCTTC
TRBJ2-5	TRBV9	few	14	-	CASSVEGVGETQYF	TGTGCCAGCAGCGTAGAGGGAGTGGGAGAGACCCAGTACTTC
TRBJ2-7	TRBV30	-	14	-	CAWSRVPGAYEQYF	TGTGCCTGGAGTAGGGTCCCAGGGGCCTACGAGCAGTACTTC
TRBJ2-1	TRBV6-6	-	16	TRBD2	CASSLSRLAGGPSQFF	TGTGCCAGCAGTTTGTCCCGACTAGCGGGAGGGCCATCGCAGTTCTTC
TRBJ1-2	TRBV2	few	14	TRBD1	CASRGGQGPYGYTF	TGTGCCAGCAGAGGGGGACAGGGGCCATATGGCTACACCTTC
TRBJ2-7	TRBV9	-	14	-	CASSVGGYTYEQYF	TGTGCCAGCAGCGTAGGGGGCTATACCTACGAGCAGTACTTC
TRBJ2-1	TRBV7-2	-	16	-	CASSLVAGTSYNEQFF	TGTGCCAGCAGCTTAGTAGCCGGTACTTCCTACAATGAGCAGTTCTTC
TRBJ2-7	TRBV19	-	16	TRBD1	CASSRGDRVLSYEQYF	TGTGCCAGTAGTAGGGGGGACAGGGTCCTTTCCTACGAGCAGTACTTC
TRBJ2-5	TRBV10-3	-	12	-	CAISESSETQYF	TGTGCCATCAGTGAGTCGAGTGAGACCCAGTACTTC
TRBJ2-2	TRBV5-4	-	18	TRBD2	CASSSPGLARPNTGELFF	TGTGCCAGCAGTTCACCGGGACTAGCGCGACCGAACACCGGGGAGCTGTTTTTT
TRBJ2-6	TRBV9	-	16	TRBD1	CASSQGAWSGANVLTF	TGTGCCAGCAGCCAGGGGGCTTGGTCTGGGGCCAACGTCCTGACTTTC
TRBJ2-5	TRBV4-2	few	19	TRBD2	CASSQVTGLAGGSKRAQYF	TGTGCCAGCAGCCAAGTTACCGGACTAGCGGGAGGAAGCAAGAGGGCCCAGTACTTC
TRBJ2-5	TRBV6-6	-	15	TRBD1	CASSGGQGEQETQYF	TGTGCCAGCAGTGGGGGACAGGGGGAGCAAGAGACCCAGTACTTC
TRBJ2-7	TRBV27	-	15	TRBD1	CASSLQGVGIYEQYF	TGTGCCAGCAGTTTGCAGGGGGTGGGAATCTACGAGCAGTACTTC
TRBJ1-5	TRBV28	-	14	-	CASRPTGTHQPQHF	TGTGCCAGCCGGCCCACAGGGACGCATCAGCCCCAGCATTTT
TRBJ2-6	TRBV5-1	few	14	TRBD2	CASGGGSGANVLTF	TGCGCCAGCGGGGGGGGCTCTGGGGCCAACGTCCTGACTTTC
TRBJ2-7	TRBV2	-	13	-	CASILTYEDEQYF	TGTGCCAGCATATTGACCTATGAGGACGAGCAGTACTTC
TRBJ2-6	TRBV10-3	few	16	-	CAISEGESSGANVLTF	TGTGCCATCAGTGAGGGAGAAAGCTCTGGGGCCAACGTCCTGACTTTC
TRBJ2-1	TRBV6-5	-	14	-	CASSGQGSYNEQFF	TGTGCCAGCAGTGGGCAGGGGTCCTACAATGAGCAGTTCTTC
TRBJ2-7	TRBV29-1	few	12	TRBD1	CSVENRGYEQYF	TGCAGCGTTGAAAACAGGGGCTACGAGCAGTACTTC
TRBJ1-4	TRBV29-1	-	13	-	CSVRVDIDEKLFF	TGCAGCGTCAGAGTGGACATTGATGAAAAACTGTTTTTT
TRBJ2-1	TRBV5-1	-	14	-	CASSLADGYNEQFF	TGCGCCAGCAGCTTAGCGGATGGATACAATGAGCAGTTCTTC
TRBJ2-3	TRBV19	-	17	TRBD2	CASTPRVGGRATDTQYF	TGTGCCAGTACCCCTCGCGTGGGTGGGAGGGCCACGGATACGCAGTATTTT
TRBJ2-7	TRBV7-2	few	15	-	CASRREPGGVYEQYF	TGTGCCAGCCGCCGGGAACCCGGAGGGGTTTACGAGCAGTACTTC